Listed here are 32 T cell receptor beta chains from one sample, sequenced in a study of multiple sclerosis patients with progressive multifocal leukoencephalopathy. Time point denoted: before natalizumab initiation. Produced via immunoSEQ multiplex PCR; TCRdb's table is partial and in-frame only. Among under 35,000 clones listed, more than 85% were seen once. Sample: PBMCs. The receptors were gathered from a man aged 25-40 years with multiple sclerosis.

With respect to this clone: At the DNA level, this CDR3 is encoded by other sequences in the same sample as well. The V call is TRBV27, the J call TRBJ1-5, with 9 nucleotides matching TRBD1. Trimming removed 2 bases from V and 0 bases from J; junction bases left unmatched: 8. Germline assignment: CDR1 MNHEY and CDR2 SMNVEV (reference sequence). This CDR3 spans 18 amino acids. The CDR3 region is CASSLAGTGSYSNQPQHF. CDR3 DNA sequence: TGTGCCAGCAGTTTAGCCGGGACAGGGAGTTATAGCAATCAGCCCCAGCATTTT.

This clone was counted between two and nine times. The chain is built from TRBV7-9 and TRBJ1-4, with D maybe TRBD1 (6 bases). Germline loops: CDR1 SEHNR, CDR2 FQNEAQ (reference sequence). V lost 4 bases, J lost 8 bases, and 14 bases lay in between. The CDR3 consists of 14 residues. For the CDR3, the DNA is TGTGCCAGCAGCTGGGGACAAAGGGACGAAAAACTGTTTTTT. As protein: CASSWGQRDEKLFF.

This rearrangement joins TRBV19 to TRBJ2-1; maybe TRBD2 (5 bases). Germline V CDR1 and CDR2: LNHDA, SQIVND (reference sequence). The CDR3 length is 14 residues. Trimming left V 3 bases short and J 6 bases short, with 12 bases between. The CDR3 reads CASSMRAESNEQFF. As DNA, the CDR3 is TGTGCCAGTAGTATGAGAGCGGAAAGCAATGAGCAGTTCTTC.

The CDR3 reads CASSQDSGGQETQYF. CDR3 coding DNA: TGCGCCAGCAGCCAAGATTCCGGGGGTCAAGAGACCCAGTACTTC. The J gene is TRBJ2-5, the V gene TRBV4-1, with D perhaps matching TRBD2 (6 bases). Germline loops: CDR1 MGHRA, CDR2 YSYEKL. Trimming removed 0 bases from V and 2 bases from J, with 10 bases in between. The CDR3 runs 15 residues.

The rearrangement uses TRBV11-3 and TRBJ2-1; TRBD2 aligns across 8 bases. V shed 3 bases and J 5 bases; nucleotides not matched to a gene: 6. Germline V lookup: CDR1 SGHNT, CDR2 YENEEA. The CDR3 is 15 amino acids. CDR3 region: CASSFSSGPNNEQFF. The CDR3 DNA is TGTGCCAGCAGCTTTTCTAGCGGGCCCAACAATGAGCAGTTCTTC.

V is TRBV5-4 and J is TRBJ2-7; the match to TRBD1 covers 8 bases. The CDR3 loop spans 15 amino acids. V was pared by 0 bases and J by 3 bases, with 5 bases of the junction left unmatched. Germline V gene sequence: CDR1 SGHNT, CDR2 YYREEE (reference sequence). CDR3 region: CASSLDKGQGYEQYF. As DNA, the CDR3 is TGTGCCAGCAGCTTGGACAAAGGACAGGGCTACGAGCAGTACTTC.

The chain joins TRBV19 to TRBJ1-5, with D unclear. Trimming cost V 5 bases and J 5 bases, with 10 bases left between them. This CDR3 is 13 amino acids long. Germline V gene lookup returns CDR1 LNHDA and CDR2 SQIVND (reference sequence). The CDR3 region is CASSDGIYQPQHF. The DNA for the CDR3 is TGTGCCAGTAGTGATGGGATATATCAGCCCCAGCATTTT. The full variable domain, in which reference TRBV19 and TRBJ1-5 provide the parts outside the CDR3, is DGGITQSPKYLFRKEGQNVTLSCEQNLNHDAMYWYRQDPGQGLRLIYYSQIVNDFQKGDIAEGYSVSREKKESFPLTVTSAQKNPTAFYLCASSDGIYQPQHFGDGTRLSIL.

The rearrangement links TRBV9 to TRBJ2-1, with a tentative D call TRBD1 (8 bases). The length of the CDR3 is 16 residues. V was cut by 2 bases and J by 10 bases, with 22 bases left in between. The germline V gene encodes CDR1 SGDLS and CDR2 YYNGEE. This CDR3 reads CASSVARTGSGAEQFF. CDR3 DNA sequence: TGTGCCAGCAGCGTGGCAAGGACAGGGAGCGGGGCCGAGCAGTTCTTC.

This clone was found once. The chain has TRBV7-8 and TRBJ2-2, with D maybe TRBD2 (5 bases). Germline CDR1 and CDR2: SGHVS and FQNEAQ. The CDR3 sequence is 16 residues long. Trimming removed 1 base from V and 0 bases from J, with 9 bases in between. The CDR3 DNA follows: TGTGCCAGCAGCTTAGTAGCGCAGGCGAACACCGGGGAGCTGTTTTTT. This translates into CASSLVAQANTGELFF.

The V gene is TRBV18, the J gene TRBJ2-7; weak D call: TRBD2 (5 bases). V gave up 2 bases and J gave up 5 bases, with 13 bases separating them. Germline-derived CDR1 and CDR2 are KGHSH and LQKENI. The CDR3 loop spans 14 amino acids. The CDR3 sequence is CASSPRTAGHEQYF. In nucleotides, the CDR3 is TGTGCCAGCTCACCAAGGACTGCCGGGCACGAGCAGTACTTC.

This CDR3 is CASSTSRSDTQYF. The DNA of the CDR3 is TGTGCCAGTAGTACCAGTAGATCAGATACGCAGTATTTT. The chain has TRBV19 and TRBJ2-3; D gene ambiguous. Germline V lookup: CDR1 LNHDA, CDR2 SQIVND (reference sequence). V was shortened by 4 bases and J by 4 bases, with 9 bases between the two germline ends. The CDR3 length is 13 residues.

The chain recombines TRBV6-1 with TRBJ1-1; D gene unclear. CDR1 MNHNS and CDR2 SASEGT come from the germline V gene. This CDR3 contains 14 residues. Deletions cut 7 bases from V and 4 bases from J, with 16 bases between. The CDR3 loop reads CASIVGGSGTEAFF. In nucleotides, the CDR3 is TGTGCCAGCATAGTAGGCGGTAGTGGCACTGAAGCTTTCTTT.

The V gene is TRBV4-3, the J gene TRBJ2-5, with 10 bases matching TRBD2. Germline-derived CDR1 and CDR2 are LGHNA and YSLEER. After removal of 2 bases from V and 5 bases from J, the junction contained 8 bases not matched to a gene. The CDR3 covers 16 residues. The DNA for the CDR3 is TGCGCCAGCAGCCAATCTACTAGCGGGGCGAGGGAGACCCAGTACTTC. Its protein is CASSQSTSGARETQYF.

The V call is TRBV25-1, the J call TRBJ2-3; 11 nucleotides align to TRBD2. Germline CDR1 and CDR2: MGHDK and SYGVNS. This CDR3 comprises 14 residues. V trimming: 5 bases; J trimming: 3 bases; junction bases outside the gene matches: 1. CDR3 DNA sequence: TGTGCCAGCAGTACTAGCGGGAGAACAGATACGCAGTATTTT. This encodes CASSTSGRTDTQYF.

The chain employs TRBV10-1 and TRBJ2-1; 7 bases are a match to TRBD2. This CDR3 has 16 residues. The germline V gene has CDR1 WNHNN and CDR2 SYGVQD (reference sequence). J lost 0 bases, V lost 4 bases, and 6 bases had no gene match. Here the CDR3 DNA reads TGCGCCAGCAGTGGGGATCTAGCGGCCTCCTACAATGAGCAGTTCTTC. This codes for CASSGDLAASYNEQFF.

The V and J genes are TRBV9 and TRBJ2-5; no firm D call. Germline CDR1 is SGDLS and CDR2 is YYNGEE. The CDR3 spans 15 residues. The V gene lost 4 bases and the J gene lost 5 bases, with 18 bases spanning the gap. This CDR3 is CASSPRVGRRETQYF. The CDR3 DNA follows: TGTGCCAGCAGCCCCCGGGTGGGTCGAAGGGAGACCCAGTACTTC.

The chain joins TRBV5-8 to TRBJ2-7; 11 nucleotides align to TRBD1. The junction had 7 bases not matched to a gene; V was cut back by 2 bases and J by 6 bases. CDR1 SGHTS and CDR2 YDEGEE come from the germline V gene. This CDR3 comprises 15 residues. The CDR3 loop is CASSFEDRGLSEQYF. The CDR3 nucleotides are TGTGCCAGCAGCTTCGAGGACAGGGGGCTGTCCGAGCAGTACTTC.

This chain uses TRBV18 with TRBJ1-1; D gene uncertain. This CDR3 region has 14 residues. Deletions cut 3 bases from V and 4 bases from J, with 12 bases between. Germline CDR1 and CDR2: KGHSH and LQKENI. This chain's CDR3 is CASSPYVTATEAFF. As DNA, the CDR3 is TGTGCCAGCTCACCCTACGTAACGGCCACTGAAGCTTTCTTT.

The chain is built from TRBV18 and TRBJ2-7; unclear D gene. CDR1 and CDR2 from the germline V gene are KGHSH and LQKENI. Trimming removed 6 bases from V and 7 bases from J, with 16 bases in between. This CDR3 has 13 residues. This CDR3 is CASSVTLPGEQYF. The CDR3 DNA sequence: TGTGCCAGCTCCGTGACTCTCCCGGGTGAGCAGTACTTC.

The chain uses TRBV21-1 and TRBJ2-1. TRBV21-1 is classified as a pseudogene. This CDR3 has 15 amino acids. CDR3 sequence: CASSKGQAPWNEQFF. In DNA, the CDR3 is TGTGCCAGCAGCAAAGGGCAAGCTCCGTGGAATGAGCAGTTCTTC.

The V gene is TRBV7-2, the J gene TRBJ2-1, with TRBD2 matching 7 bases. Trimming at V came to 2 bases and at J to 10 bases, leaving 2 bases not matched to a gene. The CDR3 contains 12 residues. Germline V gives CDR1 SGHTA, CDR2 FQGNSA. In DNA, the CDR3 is TGTGCCAGCAGCTTAATGGGAGGGGAGCAGTTCTTC. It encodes CASSLMGGEQFF.

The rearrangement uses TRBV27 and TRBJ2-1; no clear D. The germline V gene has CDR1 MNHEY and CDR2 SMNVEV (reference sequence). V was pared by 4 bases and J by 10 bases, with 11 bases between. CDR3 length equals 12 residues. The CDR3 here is CASSSYPWEQFF. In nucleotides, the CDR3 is TGTGCCAGCAGTTCCTACCCGTGGGAGCAGTTCTTC.

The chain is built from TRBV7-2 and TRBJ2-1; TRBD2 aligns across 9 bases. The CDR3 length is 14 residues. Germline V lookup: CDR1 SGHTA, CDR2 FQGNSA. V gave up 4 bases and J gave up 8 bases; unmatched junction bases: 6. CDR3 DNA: TGTGCCAGCAGCTCGGGCGGGAGGGTGTATGAGCAGTTCTTC. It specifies CASSSGGRVYEQFF.

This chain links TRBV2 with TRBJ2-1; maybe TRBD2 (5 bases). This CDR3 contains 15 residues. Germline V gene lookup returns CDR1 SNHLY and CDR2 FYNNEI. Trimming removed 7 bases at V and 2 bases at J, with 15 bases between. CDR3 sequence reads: CASTLDSVAYNEQFF. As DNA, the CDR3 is TGTGCCAGCACCTTGGACTCGGTCGCCTACAATGAGCAGTTCTTC. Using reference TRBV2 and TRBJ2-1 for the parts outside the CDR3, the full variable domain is EPEVTQTPSHQVTQMGQEVILRCVPISNHLYFYWYRQILGQKVEFLVSFYNNEISEKSEIFDDQFSVERPDGSNFTLKIRSTKLEDSAMYFCASTLDSVAYNEQFFGPGTRLTVL.

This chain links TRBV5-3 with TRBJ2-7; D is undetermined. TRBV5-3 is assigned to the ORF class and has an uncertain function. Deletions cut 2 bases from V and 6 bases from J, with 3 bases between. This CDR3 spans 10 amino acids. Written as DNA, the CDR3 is TGTGCCAGAAGCTTAGGCGAGCAGTACGTC. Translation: CARSLGEQYV.

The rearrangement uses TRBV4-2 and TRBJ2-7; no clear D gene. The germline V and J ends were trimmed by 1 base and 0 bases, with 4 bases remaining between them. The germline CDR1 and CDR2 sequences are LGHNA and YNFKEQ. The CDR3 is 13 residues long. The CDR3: CASSQAPSYEQYF. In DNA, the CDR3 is TGTGCCAGCAGCCAAGCCCCCTCCTACGAGCAGTACTTC.

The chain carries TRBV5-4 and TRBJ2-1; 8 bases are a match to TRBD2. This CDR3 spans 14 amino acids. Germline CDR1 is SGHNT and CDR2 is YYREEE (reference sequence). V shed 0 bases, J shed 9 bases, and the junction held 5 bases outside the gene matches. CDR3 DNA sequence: TGTGCCAGCAGCTTGGGGAGCGGGAGATTTGAGCAGTTCTTC. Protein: CASSLGSGRFEQFF.

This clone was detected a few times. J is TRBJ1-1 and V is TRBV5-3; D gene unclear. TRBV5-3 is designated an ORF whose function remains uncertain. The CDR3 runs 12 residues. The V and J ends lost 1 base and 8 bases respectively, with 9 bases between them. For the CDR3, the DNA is TGTGCCAGAAGCTTGCCCGGCAGGGAAGCTTTCTTT. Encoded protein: CARSLPGREAFF.

For the CDR3, the DNA is TGCGCCAGCAGCTTGCCGGGACAATTCATCCACGAGCAGTACTTC. Translation: CASSLPGQFIHEQYF. This chain connects TRBV5-1 to TRBJ2-7; possibly TRBD1 for D (6 bases). V shed 1 base and J shed 5 bases, with 16 bases lying between them. Germline V lookup: CDR1 SGHRS, CDR2 YFSETQ. The CDR3 contains 15 residues.

The CDR3 DNA is TGCGCCAGCAGCTTTCGCGCTCCTGATTCCTACGAGCAGTACTTC. Translation gives CASSFRAPDSYEQYF. The V gene is TRBV5-1, the J gene TRBJ2-7; D remains unclear. From germline, CDR1 is SGHRS and CDR2 YFSETQ. The germline V and J ends were trimmed by 2 bases and 1 base, with 13 bases remaining between them. The CDR3 is made up of 15 amino acids.

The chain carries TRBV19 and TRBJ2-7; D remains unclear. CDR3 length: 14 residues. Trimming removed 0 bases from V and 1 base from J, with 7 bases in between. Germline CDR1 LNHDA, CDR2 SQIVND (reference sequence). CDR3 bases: TGTGCCAGTAGTATAGATAGTGATTCCTACGAGCAGTACTTC. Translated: CASSIDSDSYEQYF.

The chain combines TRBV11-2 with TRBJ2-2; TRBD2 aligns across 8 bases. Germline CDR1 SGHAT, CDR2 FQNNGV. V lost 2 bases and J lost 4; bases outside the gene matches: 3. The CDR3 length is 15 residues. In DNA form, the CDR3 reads TGTGCCAGCAGCTTAACTAGCGGAAGCACCGGGGAGCTGTTTTTT. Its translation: CASSLTSGSTGELFF.